This T cell receptor (beta chain) was profiled in a study of T cells in tuberculosis. Germline V gives CDR1 LNHNV, CDR2 YYDKDF (reference sequence). The CDR3 is made up of 15 amino acids. V gave up 1 base and J gave up 3 bases, with 9 bases separating them. General study points: Smaller alpha distances in active tuberculosis partly reflected shorter CDR3-alpha lengths.

Time point noted: new active TB diagnosis, blood taken before or within 7 days of starting treatment. Confirmation came from sputum smear and/or culture positivity for M. tuberculosis. Unsorted cryopreserved PBMC were sequenced, averaging roughly 99,000 T cells per clinical donor. The method was immunoSEQ multiplex PCR; TCRdb's version includes in-frame clones alone and lacks a portion of them. The sample carries about 5,500 clones, over 95% recorded once. Concerning this clone: The antigen remains undetermined.

The chain uses TRBV15 and TRBJ1-4; the D is unclear. The starting material was PBMCs, obtained at tuberculosis diagnosis. The source of this sequence is an adult with tuberculosis. CDR3 region: CATSRVHKSNEKLFF. The CDR3 DNA sequence: TGTGCCACCAGCAGAGTTCACAAGTCTAATGAAAAACTGTTTTTT.